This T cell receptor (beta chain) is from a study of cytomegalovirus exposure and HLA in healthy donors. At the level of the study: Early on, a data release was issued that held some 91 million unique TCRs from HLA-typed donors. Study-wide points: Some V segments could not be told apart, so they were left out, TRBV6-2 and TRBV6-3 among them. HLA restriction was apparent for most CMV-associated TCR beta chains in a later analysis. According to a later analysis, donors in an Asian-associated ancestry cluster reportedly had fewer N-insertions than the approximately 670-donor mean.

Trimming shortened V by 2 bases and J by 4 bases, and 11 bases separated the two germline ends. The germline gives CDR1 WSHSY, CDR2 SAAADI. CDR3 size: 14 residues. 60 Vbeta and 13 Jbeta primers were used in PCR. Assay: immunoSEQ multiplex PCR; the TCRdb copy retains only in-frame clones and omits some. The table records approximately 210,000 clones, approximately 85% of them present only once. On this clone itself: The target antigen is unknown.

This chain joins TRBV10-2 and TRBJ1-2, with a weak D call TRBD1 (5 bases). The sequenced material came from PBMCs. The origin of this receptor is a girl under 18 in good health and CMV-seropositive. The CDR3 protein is CASSESQGVYGYTF. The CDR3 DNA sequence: TGCGCCAGCAGTGAGAGCCAGGGCGTCTATGGCTACACCTTC.